This TCR beta chain was profiled in a study of Ad26.COV2.S vaccination and SARS-CoV-2 variants. Whole-study context: Into the muscle, Ad26.COV2.S was dosed once or twice, 56 days apart.

Study-wide findings and caveats: Analyses that measured TCR breadth and depth may have underestimated total T cell responses.

Treatment denoted: 15 to 20 received Ad26.COV2.S at low or high dose, single or two shots; a few received placebo; per-sample allocation not given. Each sample was drawn 63 days after the first injection (of vaccine or placebo). The method was immunoSEQ multiplex PCR; TCRdb's version includes in-frame clones alone and lacks a portion of them. The table has about 250,000 clones, around 87% seen once. CDR3 length: 15 residues. The V gene's germline CDR1 is SGHKS and CDR2 YYEKEE (reference sequence). Trimming shortened V by 1 base and J by 0 bases, and 10 bases separated the two germline ends. A remark on this clone: The target antigen is unknown.

The source material was peripheral blood, sampled in a trial of Ad26.COV2.S vaccine versus placebo. This TCR was sampled from a person aged 18 to 59 who received the Ad26.COV2.S COVID-19 vaccine or a placebo. The chain is built from TRBV5-5 and TRBJ1-1; a possible D gene is TRBD1 (5 bases). CDR3 in DNA: TGTGCCAGCAGCTTGACCGGGACGCTGAACACTGAAGCTTTCTTT. It yields the protein CASSLTGTLNTEAFF.